These 17 T cell receptor beta chains came from one sample sequenced in a study of metastatic and nonmetastatic thyroid tumors. Thyroid surgery was performed in patients who had received no treatment beforehand. TCRdb redid the clone calls on the PCR reads using MiXCR. The repertoire consists of about 16,000 clones, with around 25% occurring once and the leading ten covering 10%. The specimen was adjacent normal tissue. The receptors here all came from a female donor with papillary thyroid cancer or a benign thyroid nodule (not recorded which). Some clones in this sample may be carry-over from other donors' samples.

With respect to this clone: At one end, the junction sequence differs from germline, possibly due to a read error. V usage is TRBV12-3 or TRBV12-4 and J usage is TRBJ1-6; D is uncertain. CDR3 length equals 12 residues. For the CDR3, the DNA is TGTGCAAGCAGCCAGTACAATTCACCCCTCCACTTT. This encodes CASSQYNSPLHF.

CDR3 DNA: TGCAGTGCTAGGGAGGTGGCAAGGACTGAAGCTTTCTTT. Amino acid sequence: CSAREVARTEAFF. V usage is TRBV20-1 and J usage is TRBJ1-1, with unresolved D. CDR1 is DFQATT and CDR2 is SNEGSKA in the germline V gene (reference sequence). The CDR3 contains 13 residues. V dropped 3 bases and J dropped 5 bases, with 13 bases sitting between them.

This clone was detected a few times. The chain uses TRBV2 and TRBJ1-2; tentatively, D is TRBD1 (5 bases). CDR1 and CDR2 from the germline V gene are SNHLY and FYNNEI. Trimming removed 2 bases from V and 0 bases from J, with 10 bases in between. This CDR3 is built from 15 residues. CDR3 loop: CASSEQGRANYGYTF. The CDR3 DNA reads as TGTGCCAGCAGTGAACAGGGTCGCGCTAACTATGGCTACACCTTC.

This clone appeared a few times. In nucleotides, the CDR3 is TGTGCCAGCGACCGGGACGGGGGGTCCGATACGCAGTATTTT. Translated: CASDRDGGSDTQYF. The chain joins TRBV2 to TRBJ2-3; TRBD2 aligns across 7 bases. The CDR3 loop spans 14 amino acids. The V gene end was trimmed by 8 bases and the J gene end by 6 bases; junction bases not matched to a gene: 11. Germline CDR1 reads SNHLY; CDR2 reads FYNNEI.

The chain links TRBV7-9 to TRBJ2-3; TRBD2 matches 7 bases. The CDR3 totals 14 residues. The V gene's germline CDR1 is SEHNR and CDR2 FQNEAQ (reference sequence). J was trimmed by 2 bases and V by 2 bases; bases with no gene match: 1. The CDR3 loop reads CASSLRDYTDTQYF. Written as DNA, the CDR3 is TGTGCCAGCAGCTTACGGGACTACACAGATACGCAGTATTTT.

The sample holds a few counts of this clone. The chain has TRBV6-2 or TRBV6-3 and TRBJ1-2; the D is unclear. The CDR3 length is 14 residues. V was cut by 2 bases and J by 5 bases, with 12 bases left in between. CDR1 MNHEY and CDR2 SVGEGT come from the germline V gene. CDR3 loop: CASSYPLDWYGYTF. Here the CDR3 DNA reads TGTGCCAGCAGTTACCCCCTGGACTGGTATGGCTACACCTTC.

This clone was detected only a few times. V usage is TRBV27 and J usage is TRBJ2-2, with 8 bases matching TRBD2. V was clipped by 7 bases and J by 1 base; unmatched bases: 8. Germline CDR1 reads MNHEY; CDR2 reads SMNVEV (reference sequence). The CDR3 has 16 residues. The CDR3 region is CASTQRSGMNTGELFF. The CDR3 DNA follows: TGTGCCAGCACCCAGCGTAGCGGGATGAACACCGGGGAGCTGTTTTTT.

This clone was recorded a few times. The chain links TRBV30 to TRBJ1-2; 9 bases match TRBD1. From germline, CDR1 is GTSNPN and CDR2 SVGIG (reference sequence). The J segment lost 6 bases and the V segment lost 7 bases, leaving 6 bases of the junction unmatched. The CDR3 is made up of 12 amino acids. The CDR3 DNA reads TGTGCCTTCGACAGGGACAGGGATGGCTACACCTTC. Its protein product is CAFDRDRDGYTF.

A few counts support this clone. The chain joins TRBV6-4 to TRBJ2-1; no definite D call. The CDR3 length is 15 residues. From germline, CDR1 is MRHNA and CDR2 SNTAGT. Trimming removed 3 bases from V and 0 bases from J, with 9 bases in between. CDR3 sequence (DNA): TGTGCCAGCAGTGAGCAGCCGAGCTCCTACAATGAGCAGTTCTTC. It translates to CASSEQPSSYNEQFF.

This clone came up a few times. The chain has TRBV7-9 and TRBJ2-1; D perhaps matches TRBD1 (5 bases). The germline V gene encodes CDR1 SEHNR and CDR2 FQNEAQ (reference sequence). CDR3 length: 14 amino acids. The V and J ends lost 5 bases and 1 base respectively, with 9 bases between them. The CDR3 nucleotides read TGTGCCAGCAGCCCACAGGATTCCTACAATGAGCAGTTCTTC. This encodes CASSPQDSYNEQFF.

V and J are TRBV6-2 or TRBV6-3 and TRBJ1-1, with D hard to call. CDR1 and CDR2 (germline): MNHEY, SVGEGT. The CDR3 is made up of 12 amino acids. V was clipped by 3 bases and J by 5 bases, with 7 bases between them. CDR3 in DNA: TGTGCCAGCAGTTATGGTCGGACTGAAGCTTTCTTT. Residues: CASSYGRTEAFF.

This clone qualifies as medium-sized (0.01 to 0.1%). At one of its ends the junction is not consistent with the germline gene, which may arise from a read error. The gene calls are TRBV20-1 and TRBJ2-7; the D gene is possibly TRBD1 (5 bases). Germline lookup yields CDR1 DFQATT and CDR2 SNEGSKA (reference sequence). This CDR3 comprises 13 residues. The CDR3 loop is CSARVGARPTMDF. CDR3 coding DNA: TGCAGTGCTAGAGTAGGGGCTCGCCCCACCATGGACTTC.

This clone was observed a handful of times. The CDR3 does not end in the conserved phenylalanine or tryptophan, so this is likely a read error. DNA for the CDR3: TGTGCCACCAGTGTCGGAGCACCCTCCTACGAGCAGTACTCC. Encoded protein: CATSVGAPSYEQYS. This chain joins TRBV24-1 and TRBJ2-7; D call uncertain. Germline V gene data show CDR1 as KGHDR and CDR2 as SFDVKD. The V gene lost 5 bases and the J gene lost 0 bases, with 10 bases spanning the gap. The CDR3 totals 14 residues.

The chain couples TRBV10-1 to TRBJ2-7; TRBD1 is a possible D gene (6 bases). Germline assignment: CDR1 WNHNN and CDR2 SYGVQD (reference sequence). V was pared by 0 bases and J by 7 bases, with 19 bases between. The CDR3 sequence is 16 residues long. The CDR3 coding sequence is TGCGCCAGCAGTGAGTCGACTCCCTGGGGACAAGGAGAGCAGTACTTC. Its translation is CASSESTPWGQGEQYF.

The chain employs TRBV6-1 and TRBJ1-1; TRBD1 might be the D (6 bases). The CDR3 extends over 14 amino acids. V lost 6 bases and J 1 base, leaving 12 bases between the germline ends. Germline CDR1 and CDR2: MNHNS and SASEGT. The CDR3 nucleotides read TGTGCCAGCAGACTACAGGGTGGGAACACTGAAGCTTTCTTT. Translated: CASRLQGGNTEAFF.

The table lists this clone with a few counts. The V and J genes are TRBV6-1 and TRBJ1-5; D remains ambiguous. V was shortened by 6 bases and J by 1 base, with 10 bases between the two germline ends. CDR3 size: 14 residues. Germline V gene sequence: CDR1 MNHNS, CDR2 SASEGT. The CDR3 nucleotides read TGTGCCAGCAGGGCAGTGGGCAGCAATCAGCCCCAGCATTTT. Translation gives CASRAVGSNQPQHF.

This clone was detected only once. The genes are TRBV9 and TRBJ1-2; D is ambiguous. There are 13 residues in the CDR3. Germline CDR1 reads SGDLS; CDR2 reads YYNGEE. The V end was cut by 4 bases, the J end by 8 bases, with 15 bases between. The CDR3 loop reads CASSSHPRSGYTF. CDR3 coding DNA: TGTGCCAGCAGCTCCCATCCTCGGTCGGGCTACACCTTC.